Below, one T cell receptor beta chain is given with its context. Per the study methods: Reference gene primer amplification in the assay estimated nucleated cell counts. Here immunoSEQ multiplex PCR was the method, and the copy in TCRdb shows in-frame clones only, minus some. Clone size and the V and J calls come from that table; the DNA yielded D and trimming. The repertoire holds approximately 11,000 clones, with 80% to 90% as singletons. The sample comes from a study of blood T cell repertoires in COVID-19. Whole-study context: The United States, Italy and Spain supplied acute and convalescent COVID-19 samples. T cells, B-cell-depleted T cells, or PBMCs supplied cDNA or gDNA.

Germline V gene lookup returns CDR1 SGHRS and CDR2 YFSETQ. CDR3 size: 14 residues. Trimming took off 0 bases at V and 1 base at J, with 7 bases between the two ends. This TCR was sampled from a woman in her sixties or seventies with acute or convalescent COVID-19. The specimen was peripheral blood. This chain uses TRBV5-1 with TRBJ2-5; D is undetermined. CDR3 amino acids: CASSLAQLQETQYF. In DNA form, the CDR3 reads TGCGCCAGCAGCTTGGCACAGCTCCAAGAGACCCAGTACTTC. The whole variable domain, remainder taken from reference TRBV5-1 and TRBJ2-5, is KAGVTQTPRYLIKTRGQQVTLSCSPISGHRSVSWYQQTPGQGLQFLFEYFSETQRNKGNFPGRFSGRQFSNSRSEMNVSTLELGDSALYLCASSLAQLQETQYFGPGTRLLVL.